This T cell receptor beta chain was profiled in a study of shared clonotypes between healthy human individuals. CD45RO negativity and positive selection for CCR7 defined naive CD8 cells, a population that excluded terminally differentiated effector memory CD45RA+ cells. Sequencing was performed with immunoSEQ multiplex PCR; in TCRdb, only in-frame clones are kept and a portion is missing. The sample carries some 740,000 clones, more than 85% recorded once. Remarks on this clone: Its antigen is unknown.

General observations from the study: Measured sharing among donors was expected to vary with sequencing depth.

With 4 bases removed from V and 2 bases from J, the gap between germline ends came to 18 bases. This CDR3 region has 17 residues. CDR1 is SGHVS, CDR2 FNYEAQ, per germline. The source of this sequence is a man younger than 45 in good health. Sequenced sample: naive CD8+ T cells sorted from blood. V usage is TRBV7-6 and J usage is TRBJ2-1; D may be TRBD2 (5 bases). The chain's CDR3 is CASSSIGLLAPYNEQFF. Written as DNA, the CDR3 is TGTGCCAGCAGCTCCATAGGACTCCTAGCACCCTACAATGAGCAGTTCTTC.